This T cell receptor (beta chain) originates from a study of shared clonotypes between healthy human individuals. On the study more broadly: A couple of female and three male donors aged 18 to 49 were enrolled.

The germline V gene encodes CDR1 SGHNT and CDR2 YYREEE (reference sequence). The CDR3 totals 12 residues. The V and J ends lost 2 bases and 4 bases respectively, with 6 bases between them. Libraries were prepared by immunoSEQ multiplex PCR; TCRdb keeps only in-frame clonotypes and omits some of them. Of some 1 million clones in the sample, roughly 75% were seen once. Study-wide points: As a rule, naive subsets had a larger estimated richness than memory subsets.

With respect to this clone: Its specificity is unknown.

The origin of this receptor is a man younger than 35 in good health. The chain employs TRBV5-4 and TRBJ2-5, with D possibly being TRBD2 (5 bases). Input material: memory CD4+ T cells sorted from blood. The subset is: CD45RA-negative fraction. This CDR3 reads CASSFEGETQYF. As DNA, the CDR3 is TGTGCCAGCAGCTTTGAGGGAGAGACCCAGTACTTC.